Below, 10 T cell receptor beta chains from the same sample are listed, as sequenced in a study of T-cell reconstitution after alpha-beta-depleted transplantation in children. Preparing the TCRbeta library involved the use of unique molecular identifiers. A single record per CDR3 protein comes from TCRdb applying MiXCR to the PCR reads. The table includes around 370,000 distinct CDR3 sequences, 10% detected once. Sequencing used PBMCs from the stem cell graft donor, obtained from the stem cell graft. The receptors derive from a human donor who donated a stem cell graft to a child with acute lymphoblastic leukemia.

This clonotype has just a few counts. CDR3 nucleotide sequence: TGTGCCAGCAGTTTCGGCGGGCTATTGGAGCAGTTCTTC. Translated, it gives CASSFGGLLEQFF. This rearrangement joins TRBV12-3 or TRBV12-4 to TRBJ2-1, with a possible D match to TRBD2 (5 bases). The V end was cut by 3 bases, the J end by 10 bases, with 13 bases between. The CDR3 runs 13 residues.

V and J are TRBV19 and TRBJ2-1; maybe TRBD1 (6 bases). Germline CDR1 LNHDA, CDR2 SQIVND (reference sequence). Trimming took 9 bases from V and 7 from J, leaving 16 bases between them. The CDR3 runs 13 residues. CDR3 region: CASFGQSQNEQFF. DNA of the CDR3: TGTGCCAGCTTCGGACAGTCTCAGAATGAGCAGTTCTTC.

This clonotype appeared many times. V is TRBV9 and J is TRBJ2-4; 11 bases match TRBD2. The CDR3 loop spans 15 amino acids. V lost 0 bases to trimming and J lost 7 bases; unmatched junction nucleotides: 3. The germline gives CDR1 SGDLS, CDR2 YYNGEE. The CDR3 DNA reads TGTGCCAGCAGCGTAGGAACTAGCGGGAGTAACATTCAGTACTTC. Its translation: CASSVGTSGSNIQYF.

This clonotype occurred a few times. The chain's CDR3 is CASSSIQETQYF. CDR3 nucleotide sequence: TGTGCCAGCAGCTCCATCCAAGAGACCCAGTACTTC. The genes are TRBV7-9 and TRBJ2-5; D is undetermined. The V end lost 4 bases, the J end lost 1 base, and 4 bases lay between the germline ends. The germline gives CDR1 SEHNR, CDR2 FQNEAQ (reference sequence). CDR3 length: 12 amino acids.

The J gene is TRBJ2-5, the V gene TRBV6-6; tentative D call: TRBD1 (5 bases). The CDR3 contains 13 residues. CDR1 MNHNY and CDR2 SVGAGI come from the germline V gene (reference sequence). V dropped 11 bases and J dropped 5 bases, with 18 bases sitting between them. CDR3 in amino acids: CAGAGVVGETQYF. The CDR3 DNA reads as TGTGCCGGGGCAGGCGTAGTGGGTGAGACCCAGTACTTC.

The chain couples TRBV19 to TRBJ1-1; D gene unclear. There are 12 residues in the CDR3. Germline V gives CDR1 LNHDA, CDR2 SQIVND (reference sequence). The germline V and J ends were trimmed by 3 bases and 5 bases, with 7 bases remaining between them. The CDR3 DNA reads as TGTGCCAGTAGTATCAGACCTACTGAAGCTTTCTTT. It yields the protein CASSIRPTEAFF.

This clonotype was picked up a small number of times. The CDR3 DNA reads as TGTGCCAGCAGTTATGGCGGGCGCTCCTACGAGCAGTACTTC. Encoded protein: CASSYGGRSYEQYF. The rearrangement joins TRBV6-5 to TRBJ2-7; a weak D match, TRBD2 (5 bases). Trimming pared 3 bases from V and 0 bases from J, leaving 9 bases between. CDR3 length: 14 residues. Looked up from germline, CDR1 is MNHEY and CDR2 is SVGAGI.

There are a few counts of this clonotype. The J gene is TRBJ2-1, the V gene TRBV7-8; D not resolved. Germline loops: CDR1 SGHVS, CDR2 FQNEAQ. This CDR3 is 14 amino acids long. V lost 1 base and J lost 8, with 12 bases in between. CDR3 bases: TGTGCCAGCAGCTTAGTTGAGCCGGGCCATGAGCAGTTCTTC. Its protein is CASSLVEPGHEQFF. The full variable domain, in which reference TRBV7-8 and TRBJ2-1 provide the parts outside the CDR3, is GAGVSQSPRYKVAKRGQDVALRCDPISGHVSLFWYQQALGQGPEFLTYFQNEAQLDKSGLPSDRFFAERPEGSVSTLKIQRTQQEDSAVYLCASSLVEPGHEQFFGPGTRLTVL.

In its sample, this clonotype was seen many times. The chain combines TRBV27 with TRBJ2-5; 7 bases are a match to TRBD1. Per the germline V gene, CDR1 is MNHEY and CDR2 is SMNVEV (reference sequence). The CDR3 covers 15 residues. Germline trimming cut 9 bases from V and 1 base from J; bases unmatched to any gene: 11. The CDR3 sequence is CASGVEGALQETQYF. The CDR3 DNA reads as TGTGCCAGTGGGGTTGAGGGGGCACTCCAAGAGACCCAGTACTTC.

The chain links TRBV20-1 to TRBJ2-7, with 8 bases that match TRBD2. Unmatched junction bases numbered 6, after V lost 6 bases and J lost 5 bases. The CDR3 covers 12 residues. CDR1 is DFQATT and CDR2 is SNEGSKA in the germline V gene (reference sequence). DNA of the CDR3: TGCAGTGCGGGGGGACTAGACAACGAGCAGTACTTC. This encodes CSAGGLDNEQYF.